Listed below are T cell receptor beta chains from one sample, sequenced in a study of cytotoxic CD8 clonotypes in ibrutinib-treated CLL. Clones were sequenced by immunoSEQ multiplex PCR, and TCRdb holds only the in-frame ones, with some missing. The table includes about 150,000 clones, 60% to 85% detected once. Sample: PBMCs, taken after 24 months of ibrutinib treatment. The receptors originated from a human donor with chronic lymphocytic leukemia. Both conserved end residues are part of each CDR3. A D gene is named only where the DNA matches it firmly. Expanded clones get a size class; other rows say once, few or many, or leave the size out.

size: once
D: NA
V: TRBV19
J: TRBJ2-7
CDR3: CASSSGLRSYEQYF
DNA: TGTGCCAGTAGTAGCGGACTGCGCTCCTACGAGCAGTACTTC

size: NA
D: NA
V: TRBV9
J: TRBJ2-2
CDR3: CASSVRGTGELFF
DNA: TGTGCCAGCAGCGTAAGGGGCACCGGGGAGCTGTTTTTT

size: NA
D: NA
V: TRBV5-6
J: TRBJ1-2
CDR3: CASSFGQGLNYGYTF
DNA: TGTGCCAGCAGCTTTGGGCAGGGACTTAACTATGGCTACACCTTC

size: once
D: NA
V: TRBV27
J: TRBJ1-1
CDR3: CASSFYPRDTEAFF
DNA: TGTGCCAGCAGTTTTTACCCCAGAGACACTGAAGCTTTCTTT

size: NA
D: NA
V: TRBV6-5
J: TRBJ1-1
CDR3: CASTLRQNTEAFF
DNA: TGTGCCAGCACCCTTAGACAGAACACTGAAGCTTTCTTT

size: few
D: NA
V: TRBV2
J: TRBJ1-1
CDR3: CASLLPYTEAFF
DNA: TGTGCCAGCCTTCTTCCGTACACTGAAGCTTTCTTT

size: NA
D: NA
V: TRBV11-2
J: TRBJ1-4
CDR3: CASSPWGANEKLFF
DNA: TGTGCCAGCAGCCCCTGGGGTGCCAATGAAAAACTGTTTTTT

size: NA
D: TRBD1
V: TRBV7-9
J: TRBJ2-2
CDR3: CASSFDRGRGGELFF
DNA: TGTGCCAGCAGCTTTGACAGGGGGAGAGGCGGGGAGCTGTTTTTT

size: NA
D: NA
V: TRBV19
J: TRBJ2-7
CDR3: CASSARGLDYEQYF
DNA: TGTGCCAGTAGTGCCAGGGGTTTGGACTACGAGCAGTACTTC

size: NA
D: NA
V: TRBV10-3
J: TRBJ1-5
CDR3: CAAGGHSNQPQHF
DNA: TGTGCGGCGGGCGGGCATAGCAATCAGCCCCAGCATTTT

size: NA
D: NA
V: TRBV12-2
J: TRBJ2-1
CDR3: CASRLAATSGRPQFF
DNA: TGTGCAAGTCGCTTAGCCGCGACTAGCGGGAGGCCCCAGTTCTTC

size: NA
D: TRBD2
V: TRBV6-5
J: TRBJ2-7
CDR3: CASSYLGGGESYEQYF
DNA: TGTGCCAGCAGTTACCTCGGTGGGGGGGAATCCTACGAGCAGTACTTC

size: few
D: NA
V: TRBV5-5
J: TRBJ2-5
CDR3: CASSAPGGETQYF
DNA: TGTGCCAGCAGCGCCCCAGGGGGGGAGACCCAGTACTTC

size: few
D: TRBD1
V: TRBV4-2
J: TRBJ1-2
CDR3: CASGWTGVGYGYTF
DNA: TGTGCCAGCGGGTGGACAGGGGTAGGCTATGGCTACACCTTC

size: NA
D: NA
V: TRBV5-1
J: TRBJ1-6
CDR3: CASSPGGLASSTSPLHF
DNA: TGCGCCAGCAGCCCGGGGGGGTTAGCCTCCTCGACTTCACCCCTCCACTTT

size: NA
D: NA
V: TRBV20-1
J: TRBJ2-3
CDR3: CSASSPRTQYF
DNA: TGCAGTGCTAGTTCCCCGCGGACGCAGTATTTT

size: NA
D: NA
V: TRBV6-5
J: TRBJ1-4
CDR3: CASSYSYRTTNEKLFF
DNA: TGTGCCAGCAGTTACTCGTACAGAACAACTAATGAAAAACTGTTTTTT

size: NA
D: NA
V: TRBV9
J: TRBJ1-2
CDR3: CASSHNWGYTF
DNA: TGTGCCAGCAGCCATAATTGGGGCTACACCTTC

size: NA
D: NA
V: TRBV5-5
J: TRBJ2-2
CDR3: CASSLVRTGELFF
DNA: TGTGCCAGCAGCTTGGTGCGTACCGGGGAGCTGTTTTTT

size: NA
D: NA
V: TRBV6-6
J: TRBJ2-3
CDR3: CSSGGNTDTQYF
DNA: TGTAGCTCTGGGGGAAACACAGATACGCAGTATTTT

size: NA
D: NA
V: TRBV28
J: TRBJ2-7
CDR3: CASSLMSGVEQYF
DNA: TGTGCCAGCAGTTTAATGTCGGGAGTCGAGCAGTACTTC

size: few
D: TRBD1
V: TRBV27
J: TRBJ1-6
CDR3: CASTGQGGSPLHF
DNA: TGTGCCAGCACCGGACAGGGAGGTTCACCCCTCCACTTT

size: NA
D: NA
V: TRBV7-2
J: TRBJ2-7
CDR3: CASTTDTYEQYF
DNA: TGTGCCAGCACCACGGACACCTACGAGCAGTACTTC

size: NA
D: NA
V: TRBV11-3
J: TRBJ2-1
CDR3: CASSRTGPWGEQFF
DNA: TGTGCCAGCAGCCGAACCGGCCCCTGGGGTGAGCAGTTCTTC

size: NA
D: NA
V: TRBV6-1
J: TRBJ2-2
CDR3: CASSEPGAGELFF
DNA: TGTGCCAGCAGTGAACCGGGGGCCGGGGAGCTGTTTTTT

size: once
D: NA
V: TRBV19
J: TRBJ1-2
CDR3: CASRTTGSPNYGYTF
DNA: TGTGCCAGTAGGACCACAGGTTCCCCCAACTATGGCTACACCTTC

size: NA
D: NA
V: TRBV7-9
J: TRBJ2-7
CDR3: CASSLALGDSYEQYF
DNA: TGTGCCAGCAGCTTAGCGCTGGGAGACTCCTACGAGCAGTACTTC

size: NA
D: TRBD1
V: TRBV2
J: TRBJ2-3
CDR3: CASNPPGQGGVGTQYF
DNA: TGTGCCAGCAACCCCCCGGGACAGGGAGGGGTGGGTACGCAGTATTTT

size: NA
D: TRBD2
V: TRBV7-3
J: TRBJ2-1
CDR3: CASSLGLAGGYNEQFF
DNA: TGTGCCAGCAGCTTAGGGCTAGCGGGAGGGTACAATGAGCAGTTCTTC

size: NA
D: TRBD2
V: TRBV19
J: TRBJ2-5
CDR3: CASSDPGLAGETQYF
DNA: TGTGCCAGTAGCGACCCGGGACTAGCGGGGGAGACCCAGTACTTC

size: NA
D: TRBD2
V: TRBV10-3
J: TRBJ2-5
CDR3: CAIMGGSGSLGVETQYF
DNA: TGTGCCATCATGGGGGGTAGCGGGAGTTTAGGAGTAGAGACCCAGTACTTC

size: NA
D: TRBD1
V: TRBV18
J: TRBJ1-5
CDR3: CASSLLSGTDNQPQHF
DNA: TGTGCCAGCTCACTACTTTCCGGGACAGACAATCAGCCCCAGCATTTT

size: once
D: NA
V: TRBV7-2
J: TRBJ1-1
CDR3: CASSPQAYTEAFF
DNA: TGTGCCAGCAGCCCACAGGCCTACACTGAAGCTTTCTTT

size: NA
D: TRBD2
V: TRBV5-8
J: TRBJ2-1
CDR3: CASSPRGRGVEGEQFF
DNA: TGTGCCAGCAGCCCGCGTGGCCGGGGGGTGGAGGGTGAGCAGTTCTTC

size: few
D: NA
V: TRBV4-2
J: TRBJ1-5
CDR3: CASSQRQVSNQPQHF
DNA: TGTGCCAGCAGCCAGCGACAGGTCAGCAATCAGCCCCAGCATTTT

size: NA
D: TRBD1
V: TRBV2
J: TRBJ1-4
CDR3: CASSRTGAGEKLFF
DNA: TGTGCCAGCAGCCGGACAGGGGCGGGGGAAAAACTGTTTTTT

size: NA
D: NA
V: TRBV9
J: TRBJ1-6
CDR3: CASSVGVQGGSPLHF
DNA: TGTGCCAGCAGCGTAGGGGTACAGGGAGGTTCACCCCTCCACTTT

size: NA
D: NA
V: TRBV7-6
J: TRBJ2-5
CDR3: CASSSQPPETQYF
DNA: TGTGCCAGCAGCTCCCAGCCCCCAGAGACCCAGTACTTC

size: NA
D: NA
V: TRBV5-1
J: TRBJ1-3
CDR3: CASSLGSTGNTIYF
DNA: TGCGCCAGCAGCTTGGGCAGTACTGGAAACACCATATATTTT

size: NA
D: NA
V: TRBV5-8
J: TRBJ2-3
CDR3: CASSFWGEGTDTQYF
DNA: TGTGCCAGCAGCTTTTGGGGGGAAGGCACAGATACGCAGTATTTT

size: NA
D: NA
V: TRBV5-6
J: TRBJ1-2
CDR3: CASSKGYGYTF
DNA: TGTGCCAGCAGTAAGGGGTATGGCTACACCTTC

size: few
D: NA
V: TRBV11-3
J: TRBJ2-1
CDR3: CASSTHTGEQFF
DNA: TGTGCCAGCAGCACCCACACCGGAGAGCAGTTCTTC

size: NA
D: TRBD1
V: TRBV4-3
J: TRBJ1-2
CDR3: CASSGTQGDYGYTF
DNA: TGCGCCAGCAGCGGAACACAGGGGGATTATGGCTACACCTTC

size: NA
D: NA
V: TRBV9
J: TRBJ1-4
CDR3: CASSVDPGGSNEKLFF
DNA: TGTGCCAGCAGCGTAGACCCGGGTGGGTCTAATGAAAAACTGTTTTTT

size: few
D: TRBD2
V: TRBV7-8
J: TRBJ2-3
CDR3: CASSRLAGGDTQYF
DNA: TGTGCCAGCAGCCGACTGGCGGGGGGAGATACGCAGTATTTT

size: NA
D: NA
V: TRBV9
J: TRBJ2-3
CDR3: CASSTPTTDTQYF
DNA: TGTGCCAGCAGCACACCCACCACAGATACGCAGTATTTT

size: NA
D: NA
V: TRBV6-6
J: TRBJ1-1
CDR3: CASSYSSTEAFF
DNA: TGTGCCAGCAGTTACTCGAGTACTGAAGCTTTCTTT